A selection of T cell receptor beta chains follows, all from one sample in a study of T cell responses to AZD1222 COVID-19 vaccine. Generated by immunoSEQ multiplex PCR, the TCRdb table keeps only in-frame clones and is missing some. The table has some 110,000 clones, 92% seen once. The source material was peripheral blood, sampled on day 0 of AZD1222 vaccination. These receptors all come from an adult in good health. The CDR3 runs from the conserved cysteine through the conserved F or W. The D gene is left open where the match is weak. Where a row states a size, it is once, few, many or the class of an expanded clone; other rows omit it.

14,-,TRBV7-3,TRBJ1-1,-,TGTGCCAGCAGCTTAATAGCGACTGACACTGAAGCTTTCTTT,CASSLIATDTEAFF
11,-,TRBV12-3/TRBV12-4,TRBJ2-1,once,TGTGCCAGCAGTCCGTTCAATGAGCAGTTCTTC,CASSPFNEQFF
13,-,TRBV3-1/TRBV3-2,TRBJ2-3,-,TGTGCCAGCAGCCAGCGAGGGGCAGATACGCAGTATTTT,CASSQRGADTQYF
13,-,TRBV4-1,TRBJ1-3,-,TGCGCCAGCAGCCAGGGAGCCGAAGGAACCATATATTTT,CASSQGAEGTIYF
15,TRBD1,TRBV3-1/TRBV3-2,TRBJ1-4,-,TGTGCCAGCAGCCCACTGGGACAGGGATTTGAAAAACTGTTTTTT,CASSPLGQGFEKLFF
16,-,TRBV6-5,TRBJ1-2,-,TGTGCCAGCAGTTACTCCCTTGTTGGGTCCAGCGATGGCTACACCTTC,CASSYSLVGSSDGYTF
12,-,TRBV12-3/TRBV12-4,TRBJ1-4,-,TGTGCCAGCAGTTTAGCCGGCCGAAGGATGTTTTTT,CASSLAGRRMFF
15,TRBD1,TRBV9,TRBJ2-5,-,TGTGCCAGCAGCGATTGGGACAGGGGGCAGGAGACCCAGTACTTC,CASSDWDRGQETQYF
14,-,TRBV30,TRBJ1-2,-,TGTGCCTGGATAGGCAGGGACGGAACTTATGGCTACACCTTC,CAWIGRDGTYGYTF
15,TRBD2,TRBV5-1,TRBJ2-1,-,TGCGCCAGCAGCTTACTAGCGGGTCATTACAATGAGCAGTTCTTC,CASSLLAGHYNEQFF
16,TRBD2,TRBV5-1,TRBJ2-5,-,TGCGCCAGCAGCCCTCAGCCCAGCGGGGAACAAGAGACCCAGTACTTC,CASSPQPSGEQETQYF
15,TRBD1,TRBV18,TRBJ1-2,once,TGTGCCAGCTCACCTGGGACAGGGGGCGACTATGGCTACACCTTC,CASSPGTGGDYGYTF
17,-,TRBV7-9,TRBJ1-2,-,TGTGCCAGCAGCTTTCTCATTACAGGGAGGAAGGGCTATGGCTACACCTTC,CASSFLITGRKGYGYTF
11,-,TRBV30,TRBJ1-1,-,TGTGCCTGGAGTGTGAGAGCTGAAGCTTTCTTT,CAWSVRAEAFF
15,TRBD1,TRBV5-5,TRBJ2-7,-,TGTGCCAGCAGCTCTTATCGGACAGGGTCCTACGAGCAGTACTTC,CASSSYRTGSYEQYF
19,-,TRBV24-1,TRBJ1-2,-,TGTGCCACCACACGGGTTCAGTTGGGCAGCCCTAGAAATAACTATGGCTACACCTTC,CATTRVQLGSPRNNYGYTF
13,-,TRBV6-5,TRBJ2-3,once,TGTGCCAGCAGTTCCAGGGGTCCAGATACGCAGTATTTT,CASSSRGPDTQYF
18,TRBD2,TRBV18,TRBJ2-6,-,TGTGCCAGCTCACCACGGACTAGACCCAACTCTGGGGCCAACGTCCTGACTTTC,CASSPRTRPNSGANVLTF
13,-,TRBV29-1,TRBJ1-2,-,TGCAGCGCCACCCTGGGGGTAGAGTATGGCTACACCTTC,CSATLGVEYGYTF
16,TRBD1,TRBV19,TRBJ1-3,-,TGTGCCAGTAGTCTTAGGACAGGGAGCTCTGGAAACACCATATATTTT,CASSLRTGSSGNTIYF
15,-,TRBV25-1,TRBJ2-2,-,TGTGCCAGCAGTCCCGACTTCTCGAACACCGGGGAGCTGTTTTTT,CASSPDFSNTGELFF
17,TRBD1,TRBV5-1,TRBJ1-6,-,TGCGCCAGCAGCTTGGACAGGGGGGGCTCCTATAATTCACCCCTCCACTTT,CASSLDRGGSYNSPLHF
13,-,TRBV4-3,TRBJ1-2,once,TGCGCCAGCAGCCAAGATCCCCCGAGGGGCTACACCTTC,CASSQDPPRGYTF
16,-,TRBV5-1,TRBJ2-3,-,TGCGCCAGCAGTGTGGTGAGGGACTCCCAGGTTTATACGCAGTATTTT,CASSVVRDSQVYTQYF
15,-,TRBV4-1,TRBJ2-1,-,TGCGCCAGCAGCCAGGGCGACTTCCACGGCGGTGAGCAGTTCTTC,CASSQGDFHGGEQFF
15,-,TRBV19,TRBJ1-5,-,TGTGCCAGTAGTATAGGCGGCTATAGCAATCAGCCCCAGCATTTT,CASSIGGYSNQPQHF
14,TRBD1,TRBV10-3,TRBJ2-3,-,TGTGCCATCAGCAGGGGGCCTTGCACAGATACGCAGTATTTT,CAISRGPCTDTQYF
18,TRBD2,TRBV7-3,TRBJ2-1,-,TGTGCCAGCAGCCCGGCCCTAGCGGGGACTGCCTCCTACAATGAGCAGTTCTTC,CASSPALAGTASYNEQFF
13,-,TRBV6-2/TRBV6-3,TRBJ1-5,-,TGTGCCAGCAGTTACTCGAATTCTCAGCCCCAGCATTTT,CASSYSNSQPQHF
10,-,TRBV20-1,TRBJ1-1,-,TGCAGTGCCCCAGACAGCGAAGCTTTCTTT,CSAPDSEAFF
13,TRBD1,TRBV12-3/TRBV12-4,TRBJ1-2,-,TGTGCCAGCAGTTTGGACAGGAACTATGGCTACACCTTC,CASSLDRNYGYTF
16,TRBD1,TRBV7-2,TRBJ2-2,-,TGTGCCAGCAGCGCTCGGGACAGGCTGGACACCGGGGAGCTGTTTTTT,CASSARDRLDTGELFF
11,-,TRBV6-6,TRBJ2-1,once,TGTGCCAGCAGTCGGGGGAATGAGCAGTTCTTC,CASSRGNEQFF
14,TRBD1,TRBV4-2,TRBJ1-4,-,TGTGCCAGCAGCCAGGGACAGGGAACTGAAAAACTGTTTTTT,CASSQGQGTEKLFF
13,TRBD1,TRBV12-3/TRBV12-4,TRBJ1-4,-,TGTGCCAGCAGTGACAGGGAATATGAAAAACTGTTTTTT,CASSDREYEKLFF
13,-,TRBV6-4,TRBJ1-1,-,TGTGCCAGCAGTGAGAAGGAGAACACTGAAGCTTTCTTT,CASSEKENTEAFF
14,TRBD2,TRBV5-4,TRBJ2-1,-,TGTGCCAGCAGCGTCACGGGGGGAGACGGTGAGCAGTTCTTC,CASSVTGGDGEQFF
16,TRBD1,TRBV9,TRBJ1-2,-,TGTGCCAGCAGCCCCCGGACAGGGAGAGGGAACTATGGCTACACCTTC,CASSPRTGRGNYGYTF
15,TRBD1,TRBV5-8,TRBJ2-1,-,TGTGCCAGCAGCGCGGGACAGGGGTTTATCTATGAGCAGTTCTTC,CASSAGQGFIYEQFF
11,-,TRBV29-1,TRBJ1-1,-,TGCAGCGTTGTAGGGGGGCCTGAAGCTTTCTTT,CSVVGGPEAFF
18,-,TRBV7-9,TRBJ2-3,-,TGTGCCAGCAGCTTAACTGTTTACGGGCGGATCCGCACAGATACGCAGTATTTT,CASSLTVYGRIRTDTQYF
18,-,TRBV29-1,TRBJ1-3,-,TGCAGCGTACTCCCATCCGGGCTCTGGGGTATCGGGGGAAACACCATATATTTT,CSVLPSGLWGIGGNTIYF
13,-,TRBV2,TRBJ1-2,-,TGTGCCAGCAGTGATGGGCAGAACTATGGCTACACCTTC,CASSDGQNYGYTF
15,TRBD2,TRBV29-1,TRBJ2-1,-,TGCAGCGGTGGGGGAAGCGGGAGGGCCCACAATGAGCAGTTCTTC,CSGGGSGRAHNEQFF
12,-,TRBV6-5,TRBJ1-1,-,TGTGCCAGCAGTTTGTTTGGCACTGAAGCTTTCTTT,CASSLFGTEAFF
15,TRBD1,TRBV5-8,TRBJ2-3,-,TGTGCCAGCAGTCCTGGGACAGCTACACTAGATACGCAGTATTTT,CASSPGTATLDTQYF
13,-,TRBV30,TRBJ1-6,-,TGTGCCTCTTCCCCCGGGCCGTATGGGGCCCTCCACTTT,CASSPGPYGALHF
12,-,TRBV12-3/TRBV12-4,TRBJ1-2,-,TGTGCCAGTACTGCAGGGTTTGATGGCTACACCTTC,CASTAGFDGYTF
17,TRBD2,TRBV15,TRBJ2-2,-,TGTGCCACCAGCAGATTATGGGGAACCGGGGGGACCGGGGAGCTGTTTTTT,CATSRLWGTGGTGELFF
12,-,TRBV30,TRBJ1-2,-,TGTGCCTGGAGTGTAGGTCCGGGTGGCTACACCTTC,CAWSVGPGGYTF
14,TRBD1,TRBV2,TRBJ1-2,-,TGTGCCAGCAGTGATTACAGGGACAGTGGCGGCTACACCTTC,CASSDYRDSGGYTF
14,TRBD1,TRBV6-5,TRBJ1-6,-,TGTGCCAGCACCCTCGGATTACAGGGGGATCCCCTCCACTTT,CASTLGLQGDPLHF
19,TRBD1,TRBV18,TRBJ1-5,-,TGTGCCAGCTCACCGAGAGGGGGCGGGGGCGTTCATGGCAATCAGCCCCAGCATTTT,CASSPRGGGGVHGNQPQHF
15,TRBD1,TRBV9,TRBJ1-6,-,TGTGCCAGCAGCGTAGGGGACAGTCAGAATTCACCCCTCCACTTT,CASSVGDSQNSPLHF
15,-,TRBV7-9,TRBJ2-7,-,TGTGCCAGCAGCTACAACAGGACAGACTCCTACGAGCAGTACTTC,CASSYNRTDSYEQYF
13,TRBD1,TRBV5-4,TRBJ1-1,-,TGTGCCAGCCCGGGGACAGGGCGAACTGAAGCTTTCTTT,CASPGTGRTEAFF
18,TRBD1,TRBV5-8,TRBJ2-5,-,TGTGCCAGCAGCTTGCTTATGAGAGGGGACAGGGTCGAAGAGACCCAGTACTTC,CASSLLMRGDRVEETQYF
19,TRBD2,TRBV14,TRBJ2-1,-,TGTGCCAGCAGCCAAGCCCCCGGGACTAGCGGGGGCCTTACCAATGAGCAGTTCTTC,CASSQAPGTSGGLTNEQFF
14,TRBD1,TRBV6-2/TRBV6-3,TRBJ2-7,-,TGTGCCAGCAGTTTCACGGACAGGGGGCATGAGCAGTACTTC,CASSFTDRGHEQYF